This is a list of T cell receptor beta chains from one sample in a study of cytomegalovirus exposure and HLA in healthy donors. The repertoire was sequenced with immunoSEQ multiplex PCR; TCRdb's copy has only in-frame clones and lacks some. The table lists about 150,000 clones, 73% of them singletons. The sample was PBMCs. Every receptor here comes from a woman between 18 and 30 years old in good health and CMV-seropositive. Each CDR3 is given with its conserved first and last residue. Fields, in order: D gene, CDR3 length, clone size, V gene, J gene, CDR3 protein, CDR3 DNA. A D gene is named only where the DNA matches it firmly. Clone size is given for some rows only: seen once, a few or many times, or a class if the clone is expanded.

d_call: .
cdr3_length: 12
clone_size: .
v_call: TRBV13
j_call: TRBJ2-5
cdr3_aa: CASSLRQETQYF
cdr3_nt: TGTGCCAGCAGCTTACGGCAAGAGACCCAGTACTTC

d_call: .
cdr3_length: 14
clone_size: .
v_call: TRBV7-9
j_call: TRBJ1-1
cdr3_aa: CSSSSSGRGTEAFF
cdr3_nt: TGTTCCAGCAGCTCGTCCGGGAGGGGAACTGAAGCTTTCTTT

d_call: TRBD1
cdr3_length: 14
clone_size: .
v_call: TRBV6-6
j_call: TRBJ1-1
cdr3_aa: CASKLQGWHTEAFF
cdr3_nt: TGTGCCAGCAAACTACAGGGGTGGCACACTGAAGCTTTCTTT

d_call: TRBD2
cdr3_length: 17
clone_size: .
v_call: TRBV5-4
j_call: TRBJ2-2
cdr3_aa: CASSKRLAGMNTGELFF
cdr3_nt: TGTGCCAGCAGCAAGAGACTAGCGGGGATGAACACCGGGGAGCTGTTTTTT

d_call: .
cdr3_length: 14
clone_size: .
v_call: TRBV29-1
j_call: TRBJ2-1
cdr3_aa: CSVRQSSSYNEQFF
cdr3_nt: TGCAGCGTTCGACAGTCTAGTTCCTACAATGAGCAGTTCTTC

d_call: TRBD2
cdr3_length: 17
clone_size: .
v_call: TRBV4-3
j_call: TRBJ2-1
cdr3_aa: CASSQDGTSGVNNEQFF
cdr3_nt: TGCGCCAGCAGCCAAGACGGGACTAGCGGAGTAAACAATGAGCAGTTCTTC

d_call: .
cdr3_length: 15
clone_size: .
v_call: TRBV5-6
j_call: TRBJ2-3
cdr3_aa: CASSLNSGGTDTQYF
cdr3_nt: TGTGCCAGCAGCTTGAATTCGGGCGGGACAGATACGCAGTATTTT

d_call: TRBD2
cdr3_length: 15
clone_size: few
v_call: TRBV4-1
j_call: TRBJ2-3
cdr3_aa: CASSHPSGGTDTQYF
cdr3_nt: TGCGCCAGCAGCCACCCTAGCGGCGGCACAGATACGCAGTATTTT

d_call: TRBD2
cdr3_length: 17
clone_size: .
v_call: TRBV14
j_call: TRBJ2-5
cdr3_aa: CASSPTRTSLGQETQYF
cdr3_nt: TGTGCCAGCAGCCCGACGAGGACTAGTTTGGGCCAAGAGACCCAGTACTTC

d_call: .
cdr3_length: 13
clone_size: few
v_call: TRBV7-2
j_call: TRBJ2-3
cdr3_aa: CASRTLRADTQYF
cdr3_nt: TGTGCCAGCAGGACGCTCAGGGCAGATACGCAGTATTTT

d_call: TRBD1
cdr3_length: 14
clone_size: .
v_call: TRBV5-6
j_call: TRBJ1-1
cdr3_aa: CASSLVDRGVGAFF
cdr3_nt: TGTGCCAGCAGCTTGGTTGACAGGGGCGTCGGGGCTTTCTTT

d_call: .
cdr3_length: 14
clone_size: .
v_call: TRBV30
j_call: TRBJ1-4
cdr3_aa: CAWSVGEWSEKLFF
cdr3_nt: TGTGCCTGGAGTGTCGGGGAATGGAGTGAAAAACTGTTTTTT

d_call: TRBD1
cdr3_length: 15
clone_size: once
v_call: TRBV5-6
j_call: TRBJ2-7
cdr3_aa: CASSLVQGVNYEQYF
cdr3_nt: TGTGCCAGCAGCTTGGTTCAGGGGGTTAACTACGAGCAGTACTTC

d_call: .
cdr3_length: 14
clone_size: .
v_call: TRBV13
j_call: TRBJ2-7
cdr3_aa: CASSFGGGANEQYF
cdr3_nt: TGTGCCAGCAGCTTTGGAGGGGGGGCCAATGAGCAGTACTTC

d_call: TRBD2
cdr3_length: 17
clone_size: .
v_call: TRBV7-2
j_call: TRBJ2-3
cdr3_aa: CASSLERGAGGTDTQYF
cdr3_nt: TGTGCCAGCAGCCTCGAGCGGGGGGCGGGCGGGACAGATACGCAGTATTTT

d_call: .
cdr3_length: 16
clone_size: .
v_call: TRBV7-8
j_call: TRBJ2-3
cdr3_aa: CASSAEGRDGTDTQYF
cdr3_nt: TGTGCCAGCAGCGCGGAGGGGCGGGACGGCACAGATACGCAGTATTTT

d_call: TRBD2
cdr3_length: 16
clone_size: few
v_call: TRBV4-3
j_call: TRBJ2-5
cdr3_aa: CASSQDGGVRRETQYF
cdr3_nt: TGCGCCAGCAGCCAAGACGGGGGGGTCCGCCGAGAGACCCAGTACTTC

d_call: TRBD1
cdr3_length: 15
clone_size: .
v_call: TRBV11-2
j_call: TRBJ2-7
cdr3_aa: CASSPRTGSSYEQYF
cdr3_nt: TGTGCCAGCAGCCCTAGGACAGGTAGCTCCTACGAGCAGTACTTC

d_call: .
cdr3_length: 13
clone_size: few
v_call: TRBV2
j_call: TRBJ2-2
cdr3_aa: CASRSGWAGELFF
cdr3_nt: TGTGCCAGCAGGTCGGGGTGGGCCGGGGAGCTGTTTTTT

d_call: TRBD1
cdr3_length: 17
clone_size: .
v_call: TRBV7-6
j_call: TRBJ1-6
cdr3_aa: CASSLTPGQGARSPLHF
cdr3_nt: TGTGCCAGCAGCCTCACCCCGGGACAGGGGGCCAGATCACCCCTCCACTTT

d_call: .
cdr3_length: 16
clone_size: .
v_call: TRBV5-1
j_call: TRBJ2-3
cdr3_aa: CASSLDVSAGADTQYF
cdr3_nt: TGCGCCAGCAGCTTGGATGTTTCCGCGGGGGCTGATACGCAGTATTTT

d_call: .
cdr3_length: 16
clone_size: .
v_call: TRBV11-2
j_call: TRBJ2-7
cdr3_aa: CASSLVRGLGSYEQYF
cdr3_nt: TGTGCCAGCAGCTTAGTGCGGGGGCTGGGCTCCTACGAGCAGTACTTC

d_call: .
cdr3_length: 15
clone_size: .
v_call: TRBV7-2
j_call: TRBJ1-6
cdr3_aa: CASSLPGLRGSPLHF
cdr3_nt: TGTGCCAGCAGCCTCCCGGGACTGAGGGGCTCACCCCTCCACTTT

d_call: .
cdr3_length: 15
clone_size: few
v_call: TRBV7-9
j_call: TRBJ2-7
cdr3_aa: CASSFCCGGSYEQYF
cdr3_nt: TGTGCCAGCAGCTTTTGTTGCGGCGGGTCCTACGAGCAGTACTTC

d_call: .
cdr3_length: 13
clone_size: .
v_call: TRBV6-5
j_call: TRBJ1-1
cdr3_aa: CASSFRENTEAFF
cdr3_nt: TGTGCCAGCAGTTTCAGGGAGAACACTGAAGCTTTCTTT

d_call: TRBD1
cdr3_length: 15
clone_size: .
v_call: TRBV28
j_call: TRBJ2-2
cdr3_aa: CASPGTVANTGELFF
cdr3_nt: TGTGCCAGCCCCGGGACAGTAGCGAACACCGGGGAGCTGTTTTTT

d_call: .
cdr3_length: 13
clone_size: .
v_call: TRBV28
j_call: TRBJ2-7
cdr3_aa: CASSLEGRYEQYF
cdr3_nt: TGTGCCAGCAGTTTGGAGGGGCGGTACGAGCAGTACTTC

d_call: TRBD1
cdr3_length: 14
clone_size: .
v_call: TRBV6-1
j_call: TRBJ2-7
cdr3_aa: CASLQGAKTYEQYF
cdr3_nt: TGTGCCAGTCTACAGGGGGCAAAAACCTACGAGCAGTACTTC

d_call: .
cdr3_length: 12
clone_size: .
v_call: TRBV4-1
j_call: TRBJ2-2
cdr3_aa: CASSQMPGELFF
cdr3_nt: TGCGCCAGCAGCCAAATGCCAGGAGAGCTGTTTTTT

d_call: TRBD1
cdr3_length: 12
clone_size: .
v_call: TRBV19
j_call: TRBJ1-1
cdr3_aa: CATKGQNAEAFF
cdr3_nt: TGTGCCACCAAGGGACAGAATGCTGAAGCTTTCTTT

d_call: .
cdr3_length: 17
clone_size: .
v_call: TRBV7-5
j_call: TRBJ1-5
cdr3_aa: CVRSLETGGVSNQPQHF
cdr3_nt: TGTGTCAGAAGCTTAGAGACAGGTGGGGTAAGCAATCAGCCCCAGCATTTT

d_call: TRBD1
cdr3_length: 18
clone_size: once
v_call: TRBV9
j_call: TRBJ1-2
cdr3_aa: CASSPSTGTGRINYGYTF
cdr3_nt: TGTGCCAGCAGCCCCAGTACCGGGACAGGGAGGATTAACTATGGCTACACCTTC

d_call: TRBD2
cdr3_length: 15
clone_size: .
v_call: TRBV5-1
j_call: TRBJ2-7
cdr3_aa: CASSQLAGVSYEQYF
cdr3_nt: TGCGCCAGCAGCCAACTGGCGGGGGTCTCATACGAGCAGTACTTC